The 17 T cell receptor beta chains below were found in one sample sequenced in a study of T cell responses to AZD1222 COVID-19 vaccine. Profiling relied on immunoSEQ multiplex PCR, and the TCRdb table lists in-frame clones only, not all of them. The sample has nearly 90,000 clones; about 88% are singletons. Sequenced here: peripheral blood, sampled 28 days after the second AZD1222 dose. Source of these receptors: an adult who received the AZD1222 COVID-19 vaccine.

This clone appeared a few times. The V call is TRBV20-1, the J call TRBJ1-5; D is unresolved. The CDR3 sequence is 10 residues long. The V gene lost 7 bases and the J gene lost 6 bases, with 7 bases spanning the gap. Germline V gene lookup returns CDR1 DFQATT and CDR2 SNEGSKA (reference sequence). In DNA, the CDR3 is TGCAGTGTAAAGGGTCAGCCCCAGCATTTT. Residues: CSVKGQPQHF.

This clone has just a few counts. Here the CDR3 reads CASSLVRGGEGEAFF. Written as DNA, the CDR3 is TGTGCCAGCAGCTTAGTGAGGGGAGGGGAAGGTGAAGCTTTCTTT. The gene calls are TRBV7-9 and TRBJ1-1; TRBD1 is a possible D gene (5 bases). The CDR3 is 15 amino acids. Germline values: CDR1 SEHNR, CDR2 FQNEAQ (reference sequence). Trimming cost V 1 base and J 7 bases, with 16 bases left between them.

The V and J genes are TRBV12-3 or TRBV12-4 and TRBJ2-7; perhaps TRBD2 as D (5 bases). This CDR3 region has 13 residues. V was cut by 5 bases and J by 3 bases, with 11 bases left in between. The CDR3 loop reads CASSLKAGYEQYF. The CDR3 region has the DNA TGTGCCAGCAGTCTAAAGGCGGGCTACGAGCAGTACTTC.

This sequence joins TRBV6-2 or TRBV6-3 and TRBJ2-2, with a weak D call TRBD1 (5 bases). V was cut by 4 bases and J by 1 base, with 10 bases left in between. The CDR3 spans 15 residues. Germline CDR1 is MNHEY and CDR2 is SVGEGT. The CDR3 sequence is CASSSRQGNTGELFF. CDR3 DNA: TGTGCCAGCAGTTCTCGGCAGGGGAACACCGGGGAGCTGTTTTTT.

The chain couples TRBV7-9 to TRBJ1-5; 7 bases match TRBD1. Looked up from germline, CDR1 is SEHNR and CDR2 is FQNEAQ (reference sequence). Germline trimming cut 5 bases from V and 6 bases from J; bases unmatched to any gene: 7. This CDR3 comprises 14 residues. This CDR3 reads CASSTLNRGQPQHF. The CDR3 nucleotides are TGTGCCAGCAGCACCCTAAACAGGGGTCAGCCCCAGCATTTT.

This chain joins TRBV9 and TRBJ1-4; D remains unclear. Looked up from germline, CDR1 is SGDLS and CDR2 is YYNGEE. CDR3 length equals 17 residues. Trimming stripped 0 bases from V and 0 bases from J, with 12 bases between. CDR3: CASSVEAVHPTNEKLFF. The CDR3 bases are TGTGCCAGCAGCGTAGAAGCAGTTCACCCAACTAATGAAAAACTGTTTTTT.

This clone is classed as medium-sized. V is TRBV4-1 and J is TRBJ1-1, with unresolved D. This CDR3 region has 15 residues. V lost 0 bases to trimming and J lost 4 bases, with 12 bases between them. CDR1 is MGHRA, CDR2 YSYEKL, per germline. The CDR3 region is CASSQEGGKSTEAFF. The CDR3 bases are TGCGCCAGCAGCCAAGAAGGCGGGAAGAGCACTGAAGCTTTCTTT.

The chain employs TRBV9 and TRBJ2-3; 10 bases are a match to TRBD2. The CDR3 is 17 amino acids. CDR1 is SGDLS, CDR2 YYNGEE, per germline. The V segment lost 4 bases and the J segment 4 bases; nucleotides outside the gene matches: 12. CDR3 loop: CASSPFSGGAFADTQYF. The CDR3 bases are TGTGCCAGCAGCCCCTTCAGCGGGGGGGCATTTGCAGATACGCAGTATTTT.

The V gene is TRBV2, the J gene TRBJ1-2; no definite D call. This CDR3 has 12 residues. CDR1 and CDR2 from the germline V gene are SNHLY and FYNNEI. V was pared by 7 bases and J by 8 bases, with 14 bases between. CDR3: CASTVPPGGYTF. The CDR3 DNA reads TGTGCCAGCACGGTACCTCCGGGAGGCTACACCTTC.

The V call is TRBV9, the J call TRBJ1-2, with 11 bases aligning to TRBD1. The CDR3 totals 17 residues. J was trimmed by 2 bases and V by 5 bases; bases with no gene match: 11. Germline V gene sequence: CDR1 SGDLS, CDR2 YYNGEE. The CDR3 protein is CASRQGTGGFGNYGYTF. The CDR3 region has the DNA TGTGCCAGCAGACAGGGGACAGGGGGTTTCGGCAACTATGGCTACACCTTC.

CDR3 in amino acids: CASSGRFNSGNTIYF. The CDR3 nucleotides are TGTGCCAGTAGTGGGCGGTTTAACTCTGGAAACACCATATATTTT. The rearrangement links TRBV19 to TRBJ1-3; D is unclear. The CDR3 runs to 15 residues. Germline CDR1 LNHDA, CDR2 SQIVND (reference sequence). V lost 5 bases and J lost 0, with 11 bases in between. Full variable domain (remainder filled in from reference TRBV19 and TRBJ1-3): DGGITQSPKYLFRKEGQNVTLSCEQNLNHDAMYWYRQDPGQGLRLIYYSQIVNDFQKGDIAEGYSVSREKKESFPLTVTSAQKNPTAFYLCASSGRFNSGNTIYFGEGSWLTVV.

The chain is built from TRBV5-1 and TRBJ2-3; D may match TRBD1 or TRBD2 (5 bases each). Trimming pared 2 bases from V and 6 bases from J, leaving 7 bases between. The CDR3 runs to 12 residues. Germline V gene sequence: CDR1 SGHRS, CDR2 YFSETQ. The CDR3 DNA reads TGCGCCAGCAGCTTTGAGGGGGATACGCAGTATTTT. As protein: CASSFEGDTQYF.

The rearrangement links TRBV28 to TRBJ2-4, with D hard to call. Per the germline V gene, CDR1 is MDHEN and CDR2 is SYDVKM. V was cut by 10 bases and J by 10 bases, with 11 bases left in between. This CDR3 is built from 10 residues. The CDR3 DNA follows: TGTGCCACTCGCTTTGGGATTCAGTACTTC. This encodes CATRFGIQYF.

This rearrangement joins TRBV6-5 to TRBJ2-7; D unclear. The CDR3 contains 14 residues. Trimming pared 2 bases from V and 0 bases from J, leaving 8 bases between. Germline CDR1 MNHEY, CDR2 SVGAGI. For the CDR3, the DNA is TGTGCCAGCAGTTACATGGCCAGCTCCTACGAGCAGTACTTC. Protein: CASSYMASSYEQYF.

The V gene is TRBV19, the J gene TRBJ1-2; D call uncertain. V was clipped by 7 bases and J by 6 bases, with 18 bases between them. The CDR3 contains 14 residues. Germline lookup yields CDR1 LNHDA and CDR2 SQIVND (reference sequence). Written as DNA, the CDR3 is TGTGCCAGTAATTTTAGGAGGGTCGGCGATGGCTACACCTTC. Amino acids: CASNFRRVGDGYTF.

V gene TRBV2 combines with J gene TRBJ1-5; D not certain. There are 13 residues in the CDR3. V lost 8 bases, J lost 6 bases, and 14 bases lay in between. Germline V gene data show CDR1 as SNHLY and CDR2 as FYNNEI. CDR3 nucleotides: TGTGCCAGCCTAGAGACTCTATCTCAGCCCCAGCATTTT. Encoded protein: CASLETLSQPQHF.

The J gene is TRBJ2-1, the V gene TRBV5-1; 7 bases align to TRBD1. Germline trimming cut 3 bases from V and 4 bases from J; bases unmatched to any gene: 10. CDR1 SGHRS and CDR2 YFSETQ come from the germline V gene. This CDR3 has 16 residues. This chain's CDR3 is CASSSETGPRYNEQFF. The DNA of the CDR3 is TGCGCCAGCAGCTCGGAGACAGGGCCGAGGTACAATGAGCAGTTCTTC.